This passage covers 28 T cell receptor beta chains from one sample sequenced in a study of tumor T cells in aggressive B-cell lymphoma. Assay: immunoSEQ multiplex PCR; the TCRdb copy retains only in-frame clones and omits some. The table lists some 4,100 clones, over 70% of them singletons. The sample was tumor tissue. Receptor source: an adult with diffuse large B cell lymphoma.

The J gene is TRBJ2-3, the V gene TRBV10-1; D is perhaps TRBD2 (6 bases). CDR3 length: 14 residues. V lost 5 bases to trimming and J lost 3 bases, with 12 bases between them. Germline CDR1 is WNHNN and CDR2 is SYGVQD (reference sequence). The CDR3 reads CASSYRDLTDTQYF. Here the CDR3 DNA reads TGCGCCAGCAGTTACCGGGACTTAACAGATACGCAGTATTTT.

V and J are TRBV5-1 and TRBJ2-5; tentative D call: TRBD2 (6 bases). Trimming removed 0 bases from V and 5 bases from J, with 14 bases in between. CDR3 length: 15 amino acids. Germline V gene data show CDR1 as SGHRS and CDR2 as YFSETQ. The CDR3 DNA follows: TGCGCCAGCAGCTTGGAAGGAGGGTGGTTGGAGACCCAGTACTTC. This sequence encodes CASSLEGGWLETQYF.

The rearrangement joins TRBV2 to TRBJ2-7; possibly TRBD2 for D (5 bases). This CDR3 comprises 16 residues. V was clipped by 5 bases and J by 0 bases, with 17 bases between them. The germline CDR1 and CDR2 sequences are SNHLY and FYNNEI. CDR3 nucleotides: TGTGCCAGCAGTCCTCTTAGGTCTAGCAGCTCCTACGAGCAGTACTTC. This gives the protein CASSPLRSSSSYEQYF. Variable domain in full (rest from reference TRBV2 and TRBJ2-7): EPEVTQTPSHQVTQMGQEVILRCVPISNHLYFYWYRQILGQKVEFLVSFYNNEISEKSEIFDDQFSVERPDGSNFTLKIRSTKLEDSAMYFCASSPLRSSSSYEQYFGPGTRLTVT.

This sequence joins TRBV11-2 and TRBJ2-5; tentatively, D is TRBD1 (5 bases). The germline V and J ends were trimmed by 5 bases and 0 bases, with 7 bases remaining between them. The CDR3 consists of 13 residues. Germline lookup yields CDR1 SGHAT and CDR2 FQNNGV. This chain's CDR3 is CASSPGYQETQYF. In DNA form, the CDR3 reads TGTGCCAGCAGCCCAGGGTACCAAGAGACCCAGTACTTC. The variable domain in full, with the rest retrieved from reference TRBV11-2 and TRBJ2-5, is EAGVAQSPRYKIIEKRQSVAFWCNPISGHATLYWYQQILGQGPKLLIQFQNNGVVDDSQLPKDRFSAERLKGVDSTLKIQPAKLEDSAVYLCASSPGYQETQYFGPGTRLLVL.

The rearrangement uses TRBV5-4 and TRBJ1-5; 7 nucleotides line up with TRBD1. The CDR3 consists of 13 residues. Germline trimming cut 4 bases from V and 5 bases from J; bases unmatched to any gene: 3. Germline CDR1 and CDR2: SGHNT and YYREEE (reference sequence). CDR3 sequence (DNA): TGTGCCAGCAGCCCAGACAGGGATCAGCCCCAGCATTTT. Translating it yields CASSPDRDQPQHF. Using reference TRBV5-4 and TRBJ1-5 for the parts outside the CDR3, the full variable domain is ETGVTQSPTHLIKTRGQQVTLRCSSQSGHNTVSWYQQALGQGPQFIFQYYREEENGRGNFPPRFSGLQFPNYSSELNVNALELDDSALYLCASSPDRDQPQHFGDGTRLSIL.

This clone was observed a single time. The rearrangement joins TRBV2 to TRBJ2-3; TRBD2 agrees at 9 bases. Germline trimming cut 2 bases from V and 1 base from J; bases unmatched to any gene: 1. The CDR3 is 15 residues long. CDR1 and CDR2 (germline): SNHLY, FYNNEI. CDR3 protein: CASSEIAGGTDTQYF. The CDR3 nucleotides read TGTGCCAGCAGTGAAATAGCGGGGGGCACAGATACGCAGTATTTT.

CDR3: CASSQGVSSADTQYF. CDR3 DNA: TGTGCCAGCAGCCAGGGGGTGTCTAGCGCAGATACGCAGTATTTT. V and J are TRBV9 and TRBJ2-3; perhaps TRBD1 as D (7 bases). From germline, CDR1 is SGDLS and CDR2 YYNGEE. This CDR3 is built from 15 residues. V lost 4 bases and J lost 4, with 16 bases in between.

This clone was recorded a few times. This CDR3 is CASNKISGGISYEQYF. The CDR3 region has the DNA TGTGCCAGCAACAAAATTAGCGGGGGCATCTCCTACGAGCAGTACTTC. The V call is TRBV7-8, the J call TRBJ2-7; 9 bases are shared with TRBD2. The CDR3 runs 16 residues. Unmatched junction bases numbered 10, after V lost 7 bases and J lost 0 bases. CDR1 and CDR2 from the germline V gene are SGHVS and FQNEAQ.

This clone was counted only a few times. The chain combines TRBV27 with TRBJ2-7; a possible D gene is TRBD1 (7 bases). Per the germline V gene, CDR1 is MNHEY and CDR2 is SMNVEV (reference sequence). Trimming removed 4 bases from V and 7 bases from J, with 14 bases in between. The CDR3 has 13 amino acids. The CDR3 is CASSSTGAGEQYF. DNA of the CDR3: TGTGCCAGCAGTTCCACAGGGGCGGGGGAGCAGTACTTC.

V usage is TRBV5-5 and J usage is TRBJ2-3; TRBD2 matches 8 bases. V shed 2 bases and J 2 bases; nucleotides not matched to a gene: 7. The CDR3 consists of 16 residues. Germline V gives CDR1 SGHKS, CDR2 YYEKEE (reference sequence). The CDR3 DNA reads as TGTGCCAGCAGCTTAACTAGCGGACAGATCACAGATACGCAGTATTTT. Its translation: CASSLTSGQITDTQYF.

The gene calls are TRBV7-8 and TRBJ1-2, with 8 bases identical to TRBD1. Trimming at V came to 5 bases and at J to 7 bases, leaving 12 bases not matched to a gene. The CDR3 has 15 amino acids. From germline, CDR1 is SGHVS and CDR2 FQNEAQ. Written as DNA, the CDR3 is TGTGCCAGCAGCCTCGGACCCGGGACAGGTGGTGGCTACACCTTC. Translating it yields CASSLGPGTGGGYTF.

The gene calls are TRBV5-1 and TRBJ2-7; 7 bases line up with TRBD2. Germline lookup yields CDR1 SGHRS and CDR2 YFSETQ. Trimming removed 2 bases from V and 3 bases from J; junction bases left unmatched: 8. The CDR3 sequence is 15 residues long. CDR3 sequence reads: CASSFGEGAFYEQYF. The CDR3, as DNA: TGCGCCAGCAGCTTTGGGGAGGGTGCCTTCTACGAGCAGTACTTC.

The DNA of the CDR3 is TGTGCCAGCTCACCAGTGAGAGGACAGCTAAACTATGGCTACACCTTC. This sequence encodes CASSPVRGQLNYGYTF. The gene calls are TRBV18 and TRBJ1-2; D may be TRBD1 (6 bases). Germline loops: CDR1 KGHSH, CDR2 LQKENI. The CDR3 sequence is 16 residues long. The V end was cut by 2 bases, the J end by 2 bases, with 15 bases between.

CDR3 region: CASSATSGSYEQYF. The CDR3 coding sequence is TGCGCCAGCAGCGCCACTAGCGGCTCCTACGAGCAGTACTTC. V gene TRBV5-1 combines with J gene TRBJ2-7, with 8 nucleotides matching TRBD2. V dropped 4 bases and J dropped 0; count of bases not matched to a gene: 3. CDR3 length: 14 residues. The germline V gene encodes CDR1 SGHRS and CDR2 YFSETQ.

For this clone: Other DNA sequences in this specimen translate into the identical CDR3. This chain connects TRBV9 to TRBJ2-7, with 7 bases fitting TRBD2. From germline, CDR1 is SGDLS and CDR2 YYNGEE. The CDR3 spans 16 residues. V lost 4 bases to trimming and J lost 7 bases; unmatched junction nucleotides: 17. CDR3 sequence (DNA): TGTGCCAGCAGCCCGCTGGCGAGGGAGGGGCCTGAAGAGCAGTACTTC. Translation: CASSPLAREGPEEQYF. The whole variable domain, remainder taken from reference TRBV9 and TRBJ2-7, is DSGVTQTPKHLITATGQRVTLRCSPRSGDLSVYWYQQSLDQGLQFLIQYYNGEERAKGNILERFSAQQFPDLHSELNLSSLELGDSALYFCASSPLAREGPEEQYFGPGTRLTVT.

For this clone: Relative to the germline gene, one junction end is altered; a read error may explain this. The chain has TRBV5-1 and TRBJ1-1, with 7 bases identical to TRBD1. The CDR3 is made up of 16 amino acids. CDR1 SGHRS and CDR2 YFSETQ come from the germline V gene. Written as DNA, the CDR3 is TGTGCCAGCAGCTTACCCCGGGACAGCGTGAACACTGAAGCTTTCTTT. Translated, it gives CASSLPRDSVNTEAFF.

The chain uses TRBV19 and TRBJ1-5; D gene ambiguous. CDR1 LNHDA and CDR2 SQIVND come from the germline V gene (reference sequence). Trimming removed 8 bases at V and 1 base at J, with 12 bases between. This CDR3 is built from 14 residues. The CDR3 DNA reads TGTGCCAGTGACACTCCCGGCAGCAATCAGCCCCAGCATTTT. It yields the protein CASDTPGSNQPQHF.

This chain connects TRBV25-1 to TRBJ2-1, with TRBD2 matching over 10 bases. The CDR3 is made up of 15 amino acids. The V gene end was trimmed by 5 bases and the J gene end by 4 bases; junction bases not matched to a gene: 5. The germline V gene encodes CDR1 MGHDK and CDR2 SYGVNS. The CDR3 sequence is CASSKAGGRYNEQFF. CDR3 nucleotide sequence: TGTGCCAGCAGTAAAGCGGGGGGGCGGTACAATGAGCAGTTCTTC. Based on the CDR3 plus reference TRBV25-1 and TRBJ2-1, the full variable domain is EADIYQTPRYLVIGTGKKITLECSQTMGHDKMYWYQQDPGMELHLIHYSYGVNSTEKGDLSSESTVSRIRTEHFPLTLESARPSHTSQYLCASSKAGGRYNEQFFGPGTRLTVL.

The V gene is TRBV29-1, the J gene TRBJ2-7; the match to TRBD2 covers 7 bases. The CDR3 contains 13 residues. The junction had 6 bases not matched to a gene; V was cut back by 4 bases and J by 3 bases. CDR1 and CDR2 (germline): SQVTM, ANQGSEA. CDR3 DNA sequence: TGCAGCGTTGGGGCGGGGGAGGGCTACGAGCAGTACTTC. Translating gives CSVGAGEGYEQYF.

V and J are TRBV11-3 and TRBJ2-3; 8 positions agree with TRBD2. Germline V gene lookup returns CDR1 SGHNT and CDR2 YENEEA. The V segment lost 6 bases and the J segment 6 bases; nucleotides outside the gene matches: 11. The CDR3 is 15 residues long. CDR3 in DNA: TGTGCCAGCAGTTATAGCGGGACTATCGGGGATACGCAGTATTTT. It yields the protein CASSYSGTIGDTQYF.

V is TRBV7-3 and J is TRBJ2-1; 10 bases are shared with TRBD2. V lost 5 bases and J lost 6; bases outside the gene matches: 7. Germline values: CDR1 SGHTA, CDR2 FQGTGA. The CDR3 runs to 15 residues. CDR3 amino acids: CASSRSSGSLNEQFF. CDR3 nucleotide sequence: TGTGCCAGCAGCCGTTCTAGCGGGAGCCTCAATGAGCAGTTCTTC.

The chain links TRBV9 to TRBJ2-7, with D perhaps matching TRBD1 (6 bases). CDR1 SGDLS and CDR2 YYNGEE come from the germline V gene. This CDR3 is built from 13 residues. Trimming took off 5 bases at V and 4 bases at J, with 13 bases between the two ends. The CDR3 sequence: CASSVGQTYEQYF. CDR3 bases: TGTGCCAGCAGTGTCGGACAGACTTACGAGCAGTACTTC.

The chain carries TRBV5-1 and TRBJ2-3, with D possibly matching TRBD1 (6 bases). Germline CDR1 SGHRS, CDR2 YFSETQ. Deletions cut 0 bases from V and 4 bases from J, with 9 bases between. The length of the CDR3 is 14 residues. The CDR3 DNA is TGCGCCAGCAGCTTGGGACAGGAATCAGATACGCAGTATTTT. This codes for CASSLGQESDTQYF.

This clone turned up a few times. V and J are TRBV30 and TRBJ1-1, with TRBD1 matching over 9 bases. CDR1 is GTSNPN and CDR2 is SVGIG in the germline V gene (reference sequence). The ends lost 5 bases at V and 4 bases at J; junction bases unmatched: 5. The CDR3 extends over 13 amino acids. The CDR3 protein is CAWADRGGTEAFF. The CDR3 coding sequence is TGTGCCTGGGCGGACAGGGGTGGCACTGAAGCTTTCTTT.

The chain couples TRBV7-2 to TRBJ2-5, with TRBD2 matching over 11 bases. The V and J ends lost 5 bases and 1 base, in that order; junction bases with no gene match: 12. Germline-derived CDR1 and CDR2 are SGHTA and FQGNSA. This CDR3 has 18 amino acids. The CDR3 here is CASSPPPGTSGIQETQYF. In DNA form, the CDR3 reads TGTGCCAGCAGCCCACCCCCTGGGACTAGCGGCATCCAAGAGACCCAGTACTTC.

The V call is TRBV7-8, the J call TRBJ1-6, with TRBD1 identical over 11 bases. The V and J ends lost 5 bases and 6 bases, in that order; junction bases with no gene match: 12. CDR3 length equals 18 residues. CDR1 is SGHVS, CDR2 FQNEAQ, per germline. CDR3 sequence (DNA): TGTGCCAGCAGCCCACGGACAGGGGGCGCATTCGGTAATTCACCCCTCCACTTT. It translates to CASSPRTGGAFGNSPLHF.

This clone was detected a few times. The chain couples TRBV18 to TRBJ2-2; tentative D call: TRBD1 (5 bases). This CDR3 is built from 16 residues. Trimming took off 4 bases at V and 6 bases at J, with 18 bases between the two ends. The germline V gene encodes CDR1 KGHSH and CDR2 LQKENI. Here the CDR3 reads CASSQGQGGSSGELFF. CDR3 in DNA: TGTGCCAGCTCACAAGGGCAGGGTGGATCCTCCGGGGAGCTGTTTTTT.

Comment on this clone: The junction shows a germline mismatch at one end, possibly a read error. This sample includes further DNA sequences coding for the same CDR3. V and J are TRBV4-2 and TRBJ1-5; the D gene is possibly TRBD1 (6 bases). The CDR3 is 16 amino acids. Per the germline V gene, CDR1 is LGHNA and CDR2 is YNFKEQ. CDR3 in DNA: TGTGCCAGCAGTCAAGAGCCAGGGGAAAGCAATCAGCCCCAGCATTTT. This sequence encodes CASSQEPGESNQPQHF.